One sample yielded the 26 T cell receptor beta chains listed below, sequenced in a study of control samples from healthy donors and cancer patients. The data were produced by immunoSEQ multiplex PCR, yet TCRdb's version contains in-frame clones alone and is incomplete. The table lists about 140,000 clones, roughly 92% of them singletons, with roughly 10% in the top ten. The sample comprised blood. These receptors were taken from a man in his thirties or forties in good health.

This clone was counted once. The V gene is TRBV27, the J gene TRBJ1-5; D possibly corresponds to TRBD1 (5 bases). V dropped 1 base and J dropped 6 bases, with 16 bases sitting between them. The germline CDR1 and CDR2 sequences are MNHEY and SMNVEV (reference sequence). The CDR3 is 16 amino acids. CDR3 residues: CASSLYYGAGTQPQHF. The CDR3 bases are TGTGCCAGCAGTTTATACTATGGGGCAGGGACTCAGCCCCAGCATTTT.

The chain links TRBV7-8 to TRBJ2-3; no clear D. The CDR3 is 12 residues long. The ends were cut back, 3 bases at V and 7 bases at J, with 8 bases in the middle. In germline, CDR1 is SGHVS, CDR2 FQNEAQ. This CDR3 reads CASSLDDYTQYF. The CDR3 DNA sequence: TGTGCCAGCAGCTTGGACGATTATACGCAGTATTTT.

The V call is TRBV18, the J call TRBJ2-7; tentatively, D is TRBD1 or TRBD2 (5 bases each). The germline CDR1 and CDR2 sequences are KGHSH and LQKENI. The CDR3 sequence is 15 residues long. Trimming cost V 6 bases and J 0 bases, with 15 bases left between them. CDR3 coding DNA: TGTGCCAGCTCTCCGAGGGGAAAAGGCTCCTACGAGCAGTACTTC. This gives the protein CASSPRGKGSYEQYF.

V usage is TRBV4-1 and J usage is TRBJ1-3; D is unresolved. V was cut by 1 base and J by 2 bases, with 3 bases left in between. CDR1 and CDR2 (germline): MGHRA, YSYEKL. This CDR3 spans 13 amino acids. The CDR3 loop is CASSQGAGNTIYF. The CDR3 DNA follows: TGCGCCAGCAGCCAAGGGGCTGGAAACACCATATATTTT.

The gene calls are TRBV14 and TRBJ2-4; D possibly corresponds to TRBD1 (6 bases). The CDR3 loop spans 15 amino acids. CDR1 and CDR2 (germline): SGHDN, FVKESK. The V gene lost 1 base and the J gene lost 0 bases, with 7 bases spanning the gap. The CDR3 loop reads CASSQGDIAKNIQYF. CDR3 coding DNA: TGTGCCAGCAGCCAAGGGGACATAGCCAAAAACATTCAGTACTTC.

The chain is built from TRBV28 and TRBJ2-5; D gene ambiguous. The CDR3 length is 16 residues. Trimming removed 1 base at V and 5 bases at J, with 17 bases between. Germline-derived CDR1 and CDR2 are MDHEN and SYDVKM. CDR3 sequence reads: CASSLYLSALRETQYF. The DNA of the CDR3 is TGTGCCAGCAGTTTATATTTATCGGCACTTCGGGAGACCCAGTACTTC.

The chain employs TRBV16 and TRBJ1-4; 8 positions agree with TRBD1. V gave up 0 bases and J gave up 8 bases; unmatched junction bases: 8. This CDR3 is built from 16 residues. Germline lookup yields CDR1 KGHSY and CDR2 FQNENV. The CDR3 is CASSQSGQGASEKLFF. The CDR3 nucleotides read TGTGCCAGCAGCCAATCGGGGCAGGGGGCGAGCGAAAAACTGTTTTTT.

The V gene is TRBV7-9, the J gene TRBJ2-5; 7 positions match TRBD2. V lost 4 bases to trimming and J lost 1 base; unmatched junction nucleotides: 6. This CDR3 contains 15 residues. Germline loops: CDR1 SEHNR, CDR2 FQNEAQ (reference sequence). CDR3 bases: TGTGCCAGCAGCTCGCCGACTAGCCTCCAAGAGACCCAGTACTTC. This translates into CASSSPTSLQETQYF.

Note on this clone: One end of the junction fails to match germline, which may point to a read error. This rearrangement joins TRBV6-1 to TRBJ2-1, with D perhaps matching TRBD1 (6 bases). Germline CDR1 is MNHNS and CDR2 is SASEGT. The CDR3 has 10 amino acids. The CDR3 sequence is CASSDLQGVF. The CDR3, as DNA: TGTGCCAGCAGTGATTTACAGGGCGTCTTC.

This clone has only a few counts. J is TRBJ1-3 and V is TRBV4-2; maybe TRBD1 (5 bases). The CDR3 consists of 17 residues. Germline CDR1 reads LGHNA; CDR2 reads YNFKEQ. V was trimmed by 0 bases and J by 0 bases, leaving 12 bases between them. The CDR3 loop is CASSQDQGRGSGNTIYF. For the CDR3, the DNA is TGTGCCAGCAGCCAAGATCAGGGACGGGGCTCTGGAAACACCATATATTTT.

The rearrangement links TRBV28 to TRBJ1-5; no definite D call. This CDR3 has 12 amino acids. V lost 2 bases and J 7 bases, leaving 6 bases between the germline ends. Germline V gives CDR1 MDHEN, CDR2 SYDVKM. The CDR3 here is CASSLIRQPQHF. CDR3 in DNA: TGTGCCAGCAGTTTAATTAGACAGCCCCAGCATTTT. The full variable domain, with the rest looked up from reference TRBV28 and TRBJ1-5, is DVKVTQSSRYLVKRTGEKVFLECVQDMDHENMFWYRQDPGLGLRLIYFSYDVKMKEKGDIPEGYSVSREKKERFSLILESASTNQTSMYLCASSLIRQPQHFGDGTRLSIL.

This chain joins TRBV9 and TRBJ2-5; the match to TRBD1 covers 7 bases. J lost 4 bases, V lost 4 bases, and 7 bases had no gene match. The CDR3 contains 14 residues. CDR1 is SGDLS and CDR2 is YYNGEE in the germline V gene. The DNA for the CDR3 is TGTGCCAGCAGCCCTCGGGACAGTTCAGAGACCCAGTACTTC. Its translation: CASSPRDSSETQYF. The variable domain in full, with the rest retrieved from reference TRBV9 and TRBJ2-5, is DSGVTQTPKHLITATGQRVTLRCSPRSGDLSVYWYQQSLDQGLQFLIQYYNGEERAKGNILERFSAQQFPDLHSELNLSSLELGDSALYFCASSPRDSSETQYFGPGTRLLVL.

This rearrangement joins TRBV6-5 to TRBJ2-1; D perhaps matches TRBD2 (6 bases). V gave up 9 bases and J gave up 4 bases, with 19 bases separating them. The CDR3 covers 15 residues. Germline V gene sequence: CDR1 MNHEY, CDR2 SVGAGI. This CDR3 reads CASIHGAAGYNEQFF. In DNA form, the CDR3 reads TGTGCCAGTATCCACGGAGCGGCGGGGTACAATGAGCAGTTCTTC.

The chain employs TRBV5-6 and TRBJ2-5; D not resolved. Trimming stripped 2 bases from V and 5 bases from J, with 16 bases between. Germline loops: CDR1 SGHDT, CDR2 YYEEEE. This CDR3 region has 15 residues. The CDR3 region has the DNA TGTGCCAGCAGCTTTGGCCGGACCTTGGGGGAGACCCAGTACTTC. Its translation: CASSFGRTLGETQYF.

The table lists this clone with a few counts. The chain links TRBV29-1 to TRBJ2-1, with 8 bases aligning to TRBD2. Germline CDR1 and CDR2: SQVTM and ANQGSEA. The CDR3 contains 13 residues. V was pared by 4 bases and J by 3 bases, with 2 bases of the junction left unmatched. The CDR3 loop is CSVGSGDYNEQFF. For the CDR3, the DNA is TGCAGCGTTGGTAGCGGGGACTACAATGAGCAGTTCTTC.

The chain recombines TRBV5-1 with TRBJ2-1; 13 nucleotides line up with TRBD2. The CDR3 is 17 residues long. Germline V gives CDR1 SGHRS, CDR2 YFSETQ. The V segment lost 4 bases and the J segment 2 bases; nucleotides outside the gene matches: 6. This CDR3 reads CASSGGLAGVTYNEQFF. CDR3 coding DNA: TGCGCCAGCAGCGGAGGACTAGCGGGAGTAACCTACAATGAGCAGTTCTTC.

The J gene is TRBJ1-5, the V gene TRBV19, with TRBD1 matching 7 bases. This CDR3 has 13 amino acids. Per germline, CDR1 LNHDA and CDR2 SQIVND (reference sequence). After removal of 5 bases from V and 5 bases from J, the junction contained 3 bases not matched to a gene. The chain's CDR3 is CASSVTGYQPQHF. The CDR3 DNA follows: TGTGCCAGTAGTGTGACAGGGTATCAGCCCCAGCATTTT.

The rearrangement uses TRBV18 and TRBJ2-5, with D hard to call. The germline V gene has CDR1 KGHSH and CDR2 LQKENI. CDR3 length equals 15 residues. V was pared by 0 bases and J by 7 bases, with 15 bases between. The CDR3 sequence: CASSPPDPGLATQYF. CDR3 bases: TGTGCCAGCTCACCACCGGACCCGGGCTTAGCGACCCAGTACTTC.

The chain couples TRBV11-3 to TRBJ2-7; tentatively, D is TRBD1 or TRBD2 (5 bases each). This CDR3 comprises 16 residues. V lost 1 base and J lost 0, with 13 bases in between. Germline assignment: CDR1 SGHNT and CDR2 YENEEA. As DNA, the CDR3 is TGTGCCAGCAGCTTAGGGGGGTTTGAGAGCTCCTACGAGCAGTACTTC. It specifies CASSLGGFESSYEQYF.

The chain employs TRBV11-1 and TRBJ2-2; 7 bases are shared with TRBD2. V shed 5 bases, J shed 4 bases, and the junction held 10 bases outside the gene matches. The CDR3 totals 16 residues. In germline, CDR1 is SGHAT, CDR2 FQDESV (reference sequence). The CDR3 region has the DNA TGTGCCAGCAGCCCGCGCGGACTAGGAATCACCGGGGAGCTGTTTTTT. It encodes CASSPRGLGITGELFF.

About this clone: One end of the junction fails to match germline, which may point to a read error. The J gene is TRBJ2-6, the V gene TRBV9, with D perhaps given as TRBD1 or TRBD2 (6 bases each). CDR1 is SGDLS and CDR2 is YYNGEE in the germline V gene. CDR3 size: 16 residues. The CDR3 reads CASSAGAGAGANVPTF. The CDR3, as DNA: TGTGCCAGCAGCGCGGGGGCAGGGGCTGGGGCCAACGTCCCGACTTTC.

The chain is built from TRBV10-3 and TRBJ2-2; D remains unclear. CDR3 length: 15 amino acids. Trimming took off 6 bases at V and 0 bases at J, with 11 bases between the two ends. Germline values: CDR1 ENHRY, CDR2 SYGVKD. The CDR3 DNA is TGTGCCATCAGGAAAGCGTACGCGAACACCGGGGAGCTGTTTTTT. Its translation: CAIRKAYANTGELFF.

The gene calls are TRBV28 and TRBJ2-1; D possibly corresponds to TRBD2 (5 bases). CDR3 length: 16 amino acids. Looked up from germline, CDR1 is MDHEN and CDR2 is SYDVKM. V was clipped by 2 bases and J by 5 bases, with 16 bases between them. CDR3 in DNA: TGTGCCAGCAGTTTAGTTAGTACCGGGAAAGACAATGAGCAGTTCTTC. It specifies CASSLVSTGKDNEQFF.

This chain joins TRBV2 and TRBJ2-7, with D tentatively TRBD1 or TRBD2 (5 bases each). V was shortened by 6 bases and J by 0 bases, with 12 bases between the two germline ends. CDR1 and CDR2 (germline): SNHLY, FYNNEI. This CDR3 is built from 14 residues. The CDR3 DNA reads TGTGCCAGCAGGACGGGACGGAACTCCTACGAGCAGTACTTC. Translation: CASRTGRNSYEQYF.

V is TRBV7-2 and J is TRBJ2-1; TRBD2 agrees at 9 bases. The CDR3 contains 17 residues. Germline V gene sequence: CDR1 SGHTA, CDR2 FQGNSA. Trimming cost V 5 bases and J 9 bases; bases outside gene matches: 17. CDR3 DNA: TGTGCCAGCAGCAACCTCATTAGCCGGGCGGGAGGGCCTGAGCAGTTCTTC. Protein sequence: CASSNLISRAGGPEQFF.

J is TRBJ2-1 and V is TRBV4-1; 10 bases line up with TRBD2. After removal of 0 bases from V and 15 bases from J, the junction contained 5 bases not matched to a gene. There are 13 residues in the CDR3. In germline, CDR1 is MGHRA, CDR2 YSYEKL. CDR3 residues: CASSQDSSGRRFF. The DNA for the CDR3 is TGCGCCAGCAGCCAAGACTCTAGCGGGAGACGGTTCTTC.